The rows below give T cell receptor beta chains drawn from one sample of a study of blood T cell repertoires in COVID-19. The method was immunoSEQ multiplex PCR; TCRdb's version includes in-frame clones alone and lacks a portion of them. The sample lists about 120,000 clones; 80% to 90% were seen once. The sequenced material came from peripheral blood. The receptors shown here come from a man aged 65 to 79 with active or convalescent COVID-19. CDR3s include the opening cysteine and the closing phenylalanine or tryptophan.

len: 16; v_gene: TRBV24-1; CDR3aa: CATSDPLKRRTDTQYF
len: 15; v_gene: TRBV7-9; CDR3aa: CASSFLGEALQPQHF
len: 14; v_gene: TRBV27; CDR3aa: CASSFRTGANVLTF
len: 14; v_gene: TRBV28; CDR3aa: CASSEGTGSEKLFF
len: 16; v_gene: TRBV19; CDR3aa: CASSRVRGSSYNEQFF
len: 17; v_gene: TRBV4-1; CDR3aa: CASSPGQGAVYPGELFF
len: 15; v_gene: TRBV28; CDR3aa: CASSSYRVVNTEAFF
len: 13; v_gene: TRBV6-5; CDR3aa: CASRGQFNQPQHF
len: 14; v_gene: TRBV21-1; CDR3aa: CASTLTDSGNTIYF
len: 14; v_gene: TRBV27; CDR3aa: CASSPDRVNEKLFF
len: 18; v_gene: TRBV10-3; CDR3aa: CAISDRTSGRGFEETQYF
len: 15; v_gene: TRBV7-9; CDR3aa: CASSGQGTSNQPQHF
len: 13; v_gene: TRBV28; CDR3aa: CASSLSGQRKLFF
len: 14; v_gene: TRBV5-1; CDR3aa: CASSSGFNTGELFF
len: 11; v_gene: TRBV2; CDR3aa: CASRTSRDQYF
len: 11; v_gene: TRBV6-6; CDR3aa: CASSSDYGYTF
len: 15; v_gene: TRBV18; CDR3aa: CASSAGGAGTYEQYF
len: 13; v_gene: TRBV2; CDR3aa: CASRAGGGQPQHF
len: 17; v_gene: TRBV5-1; CDR3aa: CASSLVPGGVSGGELFF
len: 16; v_gene: TRBV7-9; CDR3aa: CASSVALAGMTDTQYF
len: 14; v_gene: TRBV16; CDR3aa: CASSQSIWGTEQYF
len: 16; v_gene: TRBV5-4; CDR3aa: CASSLRTSGSAYEQYF
len: 12; v_gene: TRBV12-3/TRBV12-4; CDR3aa: CASTGVSRTQYF
len: 14; v_gene: TRBV6-1; CDR3aa: CASSEAGQVYGYTF
len: 13; v_gene: TRBV7-8; CDR3aa: CASSFGTATEAFF
len: 15; v_gene: TRBV19; CDR3aa: CASSITSGIRDEQFF
len: 14; v_gene: TRBV19; CDR3aa: CASSINILEETQYF
len: 15; v_gene: TRBV19; CDR3aa: CASKGLAGGYETQYF
len: 15; v_gene: TRBV18; CDR3aa: CASSPFTSGQETQYF
len: 13; v_gene: TRBV19; CDR3aa: CASSIAGTDTQYF
len: 18; v_gene: TRBV10-3; CDR3aa: CAISELSRIAGDTDTQYF
len: 15; v_gene: TRBV21-1; CDR3aa: CASSPRAGVGNEQYF
len: 16; v_gene: TRBV11-2; CDR3aa: CASSRGQGLAKNIQYF